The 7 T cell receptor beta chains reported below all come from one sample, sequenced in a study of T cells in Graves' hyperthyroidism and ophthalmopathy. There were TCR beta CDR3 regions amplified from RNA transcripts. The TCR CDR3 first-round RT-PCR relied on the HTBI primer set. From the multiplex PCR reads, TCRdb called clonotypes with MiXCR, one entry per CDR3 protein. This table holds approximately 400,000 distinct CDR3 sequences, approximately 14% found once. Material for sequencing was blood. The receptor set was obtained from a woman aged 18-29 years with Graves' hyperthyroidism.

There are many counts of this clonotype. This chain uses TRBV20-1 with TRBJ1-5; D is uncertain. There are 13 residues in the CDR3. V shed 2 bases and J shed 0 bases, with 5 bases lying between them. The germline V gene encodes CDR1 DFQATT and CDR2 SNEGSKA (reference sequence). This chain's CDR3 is CSARTSSNQPQHF. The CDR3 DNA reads TGCAGTGCTAGAACGAGTAGCAATCAGCCCCAGCATTTT.

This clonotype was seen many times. CDR3 sequence (DNA): TGTGCCAGCAGTTGGGGGGACACCGGGGAGCTGTTTTTT. It translates to CASSWGDTGELFF. The chain carries TRBV6-2 or TRBV6-3 and TRBJ2-2, with D possibly matching TRBD2 (6 bases). Germline lookup yields CDR1 MNHEY and CDR2 SVGEGT. There are 13 residues in the CDR3. V was clipped by 4 bases and J by 3 bases, with 6 bases between them.

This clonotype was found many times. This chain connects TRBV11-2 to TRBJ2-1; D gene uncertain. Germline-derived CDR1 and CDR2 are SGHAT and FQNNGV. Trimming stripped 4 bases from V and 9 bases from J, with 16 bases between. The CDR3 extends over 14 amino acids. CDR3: CASSSVTRKIEQFF. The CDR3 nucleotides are TGTGCCAGCAGCTCAGTGACCCGGAAAATTGAGCAGTTCTTC. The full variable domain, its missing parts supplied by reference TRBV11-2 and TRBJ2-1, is EAGVAQSPRYKIIEKRQSVAFWCNPISGHATLYWYQQILGQGPKLLIQFQNNGVVDDSQLPKDRFSAERLKGVDSTLKIQPAKLEDSAVYLCASSSVTRKIEQFFGPGTRLTVL.

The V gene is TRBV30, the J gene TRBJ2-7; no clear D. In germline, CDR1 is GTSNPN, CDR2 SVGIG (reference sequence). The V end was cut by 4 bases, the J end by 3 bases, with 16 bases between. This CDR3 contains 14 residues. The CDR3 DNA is TGTGCCTGGACCTCAGGCTTGCCCAACTACGAGCAGTACTTC. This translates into CAWTSGLPNYEQYF.

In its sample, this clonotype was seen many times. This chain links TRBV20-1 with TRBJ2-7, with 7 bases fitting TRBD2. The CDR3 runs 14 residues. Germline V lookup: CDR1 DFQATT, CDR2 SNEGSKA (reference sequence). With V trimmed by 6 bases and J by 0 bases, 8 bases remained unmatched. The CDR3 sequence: CSAHRPSGSYEQYF. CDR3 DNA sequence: TGCAGTGCCCACCGTCCTAGCGGCTCCTACGAGCAGTACTTC.

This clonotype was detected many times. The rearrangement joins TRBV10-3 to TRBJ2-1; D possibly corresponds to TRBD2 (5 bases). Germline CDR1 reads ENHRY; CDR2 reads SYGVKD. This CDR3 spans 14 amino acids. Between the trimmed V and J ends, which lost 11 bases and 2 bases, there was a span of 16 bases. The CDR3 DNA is TGTGCCTCGCGGAGGCCCAGCGCCTACAATGAGCAGTTCTTC. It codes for CASRRPSAYNEQFF.

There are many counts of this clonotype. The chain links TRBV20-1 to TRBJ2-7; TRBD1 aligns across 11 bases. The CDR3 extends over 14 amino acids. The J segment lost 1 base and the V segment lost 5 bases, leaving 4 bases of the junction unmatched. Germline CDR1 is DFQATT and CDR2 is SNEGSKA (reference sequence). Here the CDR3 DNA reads TGCAGTGCTGCCGGGACAGGGGGGTCCTACGAGCAGTACTTC. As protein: CSAAGTGGSYEQYF.